The 30 T cell receptor beta chains presented below share a single source sample, sequenced in a study of T cells in Graves' hyperthyroidism and ophthalmopathy. The CDR3 regions of TCR beta were amplified from RNA transcripts. A first-round RT-PCR of the TCR CDR3 used the HTBI primer set. TCRdb processed the multiplex PCR reads anew with MiXCR; each CDR3 protein has one entry. The sample lists some 400,000 distinct CDR3 sequences; about 15% were seen once. The sequencing input was blood. The source of these receptors is a woman aged 55 to 70 with Graves' hyperthyroidism.

This rearrangement joins TRBV5-1 to TRBJ2-3, with D hard to call. The CDR3 consists of 15 residues. Per germline, CDR1 SGHRS and CDR2 YFSETQ. Trimming cost V 0 bases and J 0 bases, with 8 bases left between them. DNA of the CDR3: TGCGCCAGCAGCTTGGATGGACGGAGCACAGATACGCAGTATTTT. Its translation: CASSLDGRSTDTQYF.

This clonotype turned up a few times. The V gene is TRBV19, the J gene TRBJ2-7; no clear D gene. The CDR3 consists of 12 residues. From germline, CDR1 is LNHDA and CDR2 SQIVND (reference sequence). V gave up 5 bases and J gave up 5 bases, with 10 bases separating them. The CDR3 region has the DNA TGTGCCAGTAGTCAAGGGCTCAACGAGCAGTACTTC. It encodes CASSQGLNEQYF.

This clonotype was found many times. At one of its ends the junction is not consistent with the germline gene, which may arise from a read error. The genes are TRBV7-7 and TRBJ2-5; tentatively, D is TRBD1 or TRBD2 (5 bases each). Germline assignment: CDR1 SSHAT and CDR2 FNYEAQ (reference sequence). CDR3 length equals 16 residues. CDR3 loop: CASSRSGLGRGETQYF. DNA for the CDR3: TGTGCTAGCAGCCGGTCGGGGCTAGGTAGGGGAGAGACCCAGTACTTC.

As concerns this clonotype: A read error may produce the germline difference seen at one junction end. The CDR3 DNA follows: TGTGCCAGCAGCTTAGCGCAAGGGGGCATACGGTCACCCCTCCACTTT. It codes for CASSLAQGGIRSPLHF. The chain has TRBV5-1 and TRBJ1-6, with 7 bases fitting TRBD1. Germline values: CDR1 SGHRS, CDR2 YFSETQ. The CDR3 loop spans 16 amino acids.

The gene calls are TRBV29-1 and TRBJ2-6; 8 positions agree with TRBD1. This CDR3 contains 15 residues. Germline-derived CDR1 and CDR2 are SQVTM and ANQGSEA. V lost 5 bases, J lost 4 bases, and 7 bases stayed unmatched. CDR3 sequence (DNA): TGCAGCGTTTGGGCAGGGGGCACAGGGGCCAACGTCCTGACTTTC. This translates into CSVWAGGTGANVLTF.

This chain joins TRBV7-3 and TRBJ2-2; the match to TRBD2 covers 10 bases. Germline V lookup: CDR1 SGHTA, CDR2 FQGTGA. The CDR3 is 16 residues long. V shed 2 bases, J shed 7 bases, and the junction held 7 bases outside the gene matches. The CDR3 nucleotides read TGTGCCAGCAGCTTATATGGGCTAGCGGGAGACGGGGAGCTGTTTTTT. Its protein product is CASSLYGLAGDGELFF.

The chain recombines TRBV5-5 with TRBJ2-7; D is possibly TRBD1 (5 bases). Germline V lookup: CDR1 SGHKS, CDR2 YYEKEE (reference sequence). Trimming cost V 4 bases and J 4 bases, with 15 bases left between them. CDR3 size: 14 residues. CDR3: CASSARTPDYEQYF. CDR3 bases: TGTGCCAGCAGCGCTAGGACACCGGATTACGAGCAGTACTTC.

J is TRBJ2-7 and V is TRBV6-1, with 14 bases matching TRBD2. Germline values: CDR1 MNHNS, CDR2 SASEGT. With 6 bases clipped from V and 7 bases from J, the junction kept 5 bases outside the gene matches. The CDR3 length is 14 residues. This chain's CDR3 is CASRTGLAGAEQYF. DNA for the CDR3: TGTGCCAGCAGGACGGGACTAGCGGGAGCTGAGCAGTACTTC.

This clonotype was seen many times. The chain is built from TRBV24-1 and TRBJ2-5, with 11 bases identical to TRBD1. V lost 0 bases to trimming and J lost 5 bases; unmatched junction nucleotides: 10. CDR1 is KGHDR, CDR2 SFDVKD, per germline. The CDR3 is 18 residues long. This CDR3 is CATSDLRGQGVERETQYF. The CDR3 DNA reads as TGTGCCACCAGTGATTTGAGGGGACAGGGGGTCGAGAGGGAGACCCAGTACTTC.

This clonotype was seen a few times. The junction differs from germline at one of its ends, possibly a read error. The rearrangement joins TRBV15 to TRBJ2-2; 14 bases line up with TRBD2. From germline, CDR1 is LNHNV and CDR2 YYDKDF (reference sequence). This CDR3 region has 19 residues. The CDR3 DNA is TGTGCCACCAGGAGAGGGACTAGCGGGAGCGGGCTAAACACCGGGGAGCTGTTTTTT. Translating it yields CATRRGTSGSGLNTGELFF. The entire variable domain, with the rest obtained from reference TRBV15 and TRBJ2-2, is as follows: DAMVIQNPRYQVTQFGKPVTLSCSQTLNHNVMYWYQQKSSQAPKLLFHYYDKDFNNEADTPDNFQSRRPNTSFCFLDIRSPGLGDTAMYLCATRRGTSGSGLNTGELFFGEGSRLTVL.

A remark on this clonotype: A much larger clone differs by one base, so this may be a read error. The chain uses TRBV6-1 and TRBJ2-1; 10 bases match TRBD2. The end of the DNA is better explained by TRBJ2-7, so the J call may be wrong. CDR1 and CDR2 (germline): MNHNS, SASEGT. The CDR3 sequence is 20 residues long. The CDR3 sequence is CASSEAPWVLLAGSRNEQYF. In nucleotides, the CDR3 is TGTGCCAGCAGTGAAGCTCCATGGGTTTTACTAGCGGGGTCTCGGAATGAGCAGTACTTC.

This clonotype was counted many times. The chain couples TRBV29-1 to TRBJ2-1, with 14 bases fitting TRBD2. Germline CDR1 is SQVTM and CDR2 is ANQGSEA. J was trimmed by 0 bases and V by 5 bases; bases with no gene match: 6. The CDR3 contains 17 residues. The CDR3 bases are TGCAGCGTTCCGACTAGCGGGAGGGGCAGCTCCTACAATGAGCAGTTCTTC. Its protein is CSVPTSGRGSSYNEQFF.

The chain carries TRBV5-4 and TRBJ2-5, with TRBD2 matching over 9 bases. Trimming at V came to 1 base and at J to 5 bases, leaving 9 bases not matched to a gene. This CDR3 spans 16 amino acids. CDR1 SGHNT and CDR2 YYREEE come from the germline V gene (reference sequence). The DNA of the CDR3 is TGTGCCAGCAGCTTGTGGAGCGGGAGGAGAGTCGAGACCCAGTACTTC. Its translation is CASSLWSGRRVETQYF.

This clonotype has at least ten counts. The CDR3 spells CASRPQPNTEAFF. CDR3 bases: TGTGCCAGCAGACCACAACCGAACACTGAAGCTTTCTTT. The chain has TRBV28 and TRBJ1-1; D not certain. The CDR3 covers 13 residues. V was clipped by 6 bases and J by 1 base, with 9 bases between them. CDR1 MDHEN and CDR2 SYDVKM come from the germline V gene. The full variable domain, rest sourced from reference TRBV28 and TRBJ1-1, is DVKVTQSSRYLVKRTGEKVFLECVQDMDHENMFWYRQDPGLGLRLIYFSYDVKMKEKGDIPEGYSVSREKKERFSLILESASTNQTSMYLCASRPQPNTEAFFGQGTRLTVV.

This clonotype was counted only a few times. The chain has TRBV4-1 and TRBJ2-7; TRBD1 matches 8 bases. The germline V gene encodes CDR1 MGHRA and CDR2 YSYEKL. Trimming at V came to 2 bases and at J to 2 bases, leaving 2 bases not matched to a gene. This CDR3 is 14 amino acids long. The CDR3 here is CASSQQQGAYEQYF. As DNA, the CDR3 is TGCGCCAGCAGCCAACAACAGGGGGCCTACGAGCAGTACTTC.

This clonotype was picked up a small number of times. The genes are TRBV5-1 and TRBJ1-2, with D uncertain. CDR3 length: 13 amino acids. Germline-derived CDR1 and CDR2 are SGHRS and YFSETQ. V dropped 3 bases and J dropped 7 bases, with 13 bases sitting between them. The CDR3 loop is CASSSAGPTGYTF. CDR3 in DNA: TGCGCCAGCAGCTCCGCCGGGCCGACTGGCTACACCTTC.

This clonotype was found many times. The chain recombines TRBV6-1 with TRBJ2-7; D remains ambiguous. CDR3 size: 10 residues. The V end was cut by 8 bases, the J end by 5 bases, with 7 bases between. Germline V gene lookup returns CDR1 MNHNS and CDR2 SASEGT. The CDR3 DNA is TGTGCCAGCGCCCGGAACGAGCAGTACTTC. It translates to CASARNEQYF.

The table lists this clonotype with many counts. The genes are TRBV9 and TRBJ1-5; 7 bases agree with TRBD1. This CDR3 contains 19 residues. The V and J ends lost 1 base and 7 bases, in that order; junction bases with no gene match: 20. The V gene's germline CDR1 is SGDLS and CDR2 YYNGEE. CDR3 in DNA: TGTGCCAGCAGCGTACTTCGTTTAATTACAGGGGAGGGATGGCAGCCCCAGCATTTT. Protein sequence: CASSVLRLITGEGWQPQHF.

Notes on this clonotype: A much larger clone lies a single base off, so this may be a read error. The chain has TRBV7-9 and TRBJ1-1; TRBD1 matches at 7 bases. The CDR3 has 14 amino acids. J lost 5 bases, V lost 7 bases, and 10 bases had no gene match. Germline CDR1 SEHNR, CDR2 FQNEAQ (reference sequence). The CDR3 DNA sequence: TGTGCCAGCATCCCAACAGGGGAGGGGACTGAAGCTTTCTTT. This encodes CASIPTGEGTEAFF.

At least ten counts were recorded for this clonotype. This chain joins TRBV12-5 and TRBJ2-2, with a possible D match to TRBD1 (6 bases). The V and J ends lost 1 base and 8 bases respectively, with 20 bases between them. Germline V gene sequence: CDR1 LGHNT, CDR2 FRNRAP. This CDR3 region has 17 residues. The chain's CDR3 is CASGLAQAQQGRGELFF. The CDR3 DNA reads as TGTGCTAGTGGTTTGGCCCAAGCCCAACAGGGTAGGGGGGAGCTGTTTTTT.

Many counts were recorded for this clonotype. The V and J genes are TRBV20-1 and TRBJ2-3; possible D gene TRBD1, 6 bases. Germline CDR1 is DFQATT and CDR2 is SNEGSKA (reference sequence). V was shortened by 2 bases and J by 3 bases, with 18 bases between the two germline ends. The CDR3 loop spans 16 amino acids. The DNA for the CDR3 is TGCAGTGCTAGACCCACAAAACAGGGACATACAGATACGCAGTATTTT. This gives the protein CSARPTKQGHTDTQYF.

The chain has TRBV20-1 and TRBJ1-1; 8 nucleotides match TRBD1. Germline values: CDR1 DFQATT, CDR2 SNEGSKA (reference sequence). CDR3 length: 13 residues. Losses at the gene ends were 2 bases for V and 6 bases for J; bases not matched to a gene: 5. For the CDR3, the DNA is TGCAGTGCTAGACGGCAGGGGGCCGCTGAAGCTTTCTTT. Its protein is CSARRQGAAEAFF.

In DNA, the CDR3 is TGTGCCTGGAGTGTTGGCGGGCGGGCTGAAGCTTTCTTT. It codes for CAWSVGGRAEAFF. The chain uses TRBV30 and TRBJ1-1; the D is unclear. The V end was cut by 0 bases, the J end by 6 bases, with 11 bases between. The CDR3 extends over 13 amino acids. Germline V gene sequence: CDR1 GTSNPN, CDR2 SVGIG (reference sequence).

The chain couples TRBV7-3 to TRBJ2-1, with 8 bases that match TRBD1. The CDR3 is 14 amino acids. Unmatched junction bases numbered 17, after V lost 7 bases and J lost 15 bases. From germline, CDR1 is SGHTA and CDR2 FQGTGA. The CDR3 region is CASTSTAGQGRWFF. Written as DNA, the CDR3 is TGTGCCAGCACCTCTACGGCTGGACAGGGTAGGTGGTTCTTC.

Worth noting for this clonotype: At one of its ends the junction is not consistent with the germline gene, which may arise from a read error. CDR3 residues: CVSSPRRPLRNTIYF. The CDR3 DNA reads TGTGTCAGCAGTCCCCGGAGGCCGCTGAGAAACACCATATATTTT. This chain links TRBV12-3 or TRBV12-4 with TRBJ1-3, with D unclear. This CDR3 has 15 amino acids.

V gene TRBV19 combines with J gene TRBJ1-1; 11 nucleotides line up with TRBD1. The germline V gene encodes CDR1 LNHDA and CDR2 SQIVND (reference sequence). The ends lost 0 bases at V and 5 bases at J; junction bases unmatched: 11. The CDR3 covers 18 residues. CDR3 in amino acids: CASSIDLWTGGAGTEAFF. The CDR3 nucleotides read TGTGCCAGTAGTATAGACCTATGGACAGGGGGCGCTGGAACTGAAGCTTTCTTT.

This clonotype appeared many times. This chain joins TRBV6-1 and TRBJ1-5; a weak D match, TRBD1 (5 bases). Trimming pared 9 bases from V and 0 bases from J, leaving 15 bases between. Germline CDR1 reads MNHNS; CDR2 reads SASEGT. The CDR3 consists of 15 residues. CDR3 coding DNA: TGTGCCAGTGCCGCCAGGGATTATAGCAATCAGCCCCAGCATTTT. This encodes CASAARDYSNQPQHF.

This clonotype was found many times. This chain connects TRBV12-3 or TRBV12-4 to TRBJ1-2; no reliable D call. The CDR3 runs to 13 residues. V dropped 1 base and J dropped 7 bases, with 10 bases sitting between them. The CDR3 protein is CASSLEGGFGYTF. CDR3 coding DNA: TGTGCCAGCAGTTTAGAGGGAGGGTTTGGCTACACCTTC.

This clonotype was recorded many times. The V and J genes are TRBV11-2 and TRBJ2-1; possibly TRBD2 for D (6 bases). The germline V gene encodes CDR1 SGHAT and CDR2 FQNNGV. The ends were cut back, 5 bases at V and 8 bases at J, with 16 bases in the middle. CDR3 length: 14 residues. CDR3 region: CASSLLFGDYEQFF. The CDR3 nucleotides read TGTGCCAGCAGCCTCCTATTTGGGGACTATGAGCAGTTCTTC. Drawing the rest from reference TRBV11-2 and TRBJ2-1, the complete variable domain is EAGVAQSPRYKIIEKRQSVAFWCNPISGHATLYWYQQILGQGPKLLIQFQNNGVVDDSQLPKDRFSAERLKGVDSTLKIQPAKLEDSAVYLCASSLLFGDYEQFFGPGTRLTVL.

This clonotype has a count of ten or more. This chain connects TRBV7-9 to TRBJ2-7; possibly TRBD2 for D (6 bases). This CDR3 has 14 amino acids. V gave up 6 bases and J gave up 2 bases, with 14 bases separating them. CDR1 and CDR2 (germline): SEHNR, FQNEAQ (reference sequence). CDR3 amino acids: CASSKSGGPYEQYF. CDR3 DNA sequence: TGTGCCAGCAGTAAGAGTGGAGGGCCCTACGAGCAGTACTTC.